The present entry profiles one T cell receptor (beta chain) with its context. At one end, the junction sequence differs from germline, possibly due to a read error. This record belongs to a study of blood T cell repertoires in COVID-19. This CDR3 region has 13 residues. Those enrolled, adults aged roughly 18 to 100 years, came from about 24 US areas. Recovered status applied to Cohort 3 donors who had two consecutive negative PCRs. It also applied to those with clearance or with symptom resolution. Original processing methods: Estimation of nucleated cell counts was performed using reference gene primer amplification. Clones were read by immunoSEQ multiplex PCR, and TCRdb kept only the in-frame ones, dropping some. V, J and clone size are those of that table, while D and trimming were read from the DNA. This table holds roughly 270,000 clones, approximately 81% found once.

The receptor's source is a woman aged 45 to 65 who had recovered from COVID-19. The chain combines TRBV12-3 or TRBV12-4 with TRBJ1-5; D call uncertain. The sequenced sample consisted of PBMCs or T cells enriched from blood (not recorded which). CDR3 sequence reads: CASSLISNQPQHF. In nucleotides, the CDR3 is TGTGCCAGCAGTTTAATTAGCAATCAGCCCCAACATTTT.